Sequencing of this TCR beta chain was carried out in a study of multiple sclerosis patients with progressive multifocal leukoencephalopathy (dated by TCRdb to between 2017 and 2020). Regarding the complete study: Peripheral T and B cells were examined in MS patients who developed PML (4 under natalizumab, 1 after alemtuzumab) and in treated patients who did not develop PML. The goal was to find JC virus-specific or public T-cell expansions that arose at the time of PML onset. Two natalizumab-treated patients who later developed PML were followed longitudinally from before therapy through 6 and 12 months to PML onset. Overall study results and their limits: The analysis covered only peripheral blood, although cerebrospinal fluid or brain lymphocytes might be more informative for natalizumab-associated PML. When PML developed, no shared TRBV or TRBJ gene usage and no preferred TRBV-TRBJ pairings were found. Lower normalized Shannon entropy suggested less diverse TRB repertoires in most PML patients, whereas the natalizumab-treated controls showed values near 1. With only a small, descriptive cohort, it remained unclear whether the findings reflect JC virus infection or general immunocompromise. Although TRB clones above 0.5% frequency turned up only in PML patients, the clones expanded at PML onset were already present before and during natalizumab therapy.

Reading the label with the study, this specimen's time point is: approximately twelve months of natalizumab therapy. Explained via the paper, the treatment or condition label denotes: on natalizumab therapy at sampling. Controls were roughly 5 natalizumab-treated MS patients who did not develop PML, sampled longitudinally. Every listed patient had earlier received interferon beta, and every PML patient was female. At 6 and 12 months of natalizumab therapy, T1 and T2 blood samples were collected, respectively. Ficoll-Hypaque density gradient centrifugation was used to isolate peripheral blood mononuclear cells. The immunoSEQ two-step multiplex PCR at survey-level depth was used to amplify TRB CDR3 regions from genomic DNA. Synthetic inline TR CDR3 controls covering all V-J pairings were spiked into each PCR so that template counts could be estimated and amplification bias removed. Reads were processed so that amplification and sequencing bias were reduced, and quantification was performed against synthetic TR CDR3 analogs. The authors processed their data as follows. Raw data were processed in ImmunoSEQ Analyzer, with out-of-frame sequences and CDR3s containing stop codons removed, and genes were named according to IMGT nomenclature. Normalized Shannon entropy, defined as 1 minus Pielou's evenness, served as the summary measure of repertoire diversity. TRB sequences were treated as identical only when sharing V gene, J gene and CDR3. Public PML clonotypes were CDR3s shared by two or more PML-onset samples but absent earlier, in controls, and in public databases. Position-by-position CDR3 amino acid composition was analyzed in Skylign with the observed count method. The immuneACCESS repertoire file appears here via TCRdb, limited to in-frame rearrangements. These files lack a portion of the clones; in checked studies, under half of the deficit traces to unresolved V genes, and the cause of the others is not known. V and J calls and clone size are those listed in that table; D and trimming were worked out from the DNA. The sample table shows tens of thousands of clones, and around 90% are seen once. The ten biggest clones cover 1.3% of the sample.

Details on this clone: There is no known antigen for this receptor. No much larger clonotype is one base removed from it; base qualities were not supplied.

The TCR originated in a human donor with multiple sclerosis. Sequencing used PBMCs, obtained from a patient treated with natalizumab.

The DNA sequence follows: TGCGCCAGCAGCGAAAGGGTAACCGCCAGCAATCAGCCCCAGCATTTT. Its translation is CASSERVTASNQPQHF. Recombination linked TRBV4-1 to TRBJ1-5; no confident D gene assignment can be made. From its cysteine to its phenylalanine, the CDR3 spans 16 amino acids. Just CDR3 DNA is preserved here, 48 bases in frame from base 1. The germline V gene yields MGHRA for CDR1 and YSYEKL for CDR2. Cut back by 5 bases and 1 base, the V and J ends lie 15 bases apart.